What follows is one T cell receptor beta chain and its context. Its antigen is undetermined. The source of the sample is a study of cytomegalovirus exposure and HLA in healthy donors. For the study at large: Of some 400 genotyped donors, roughly 76% grouped in the Caucasian-associated ancestry cluster. Study-wide points: In a later analysis, across HLA loci, associated TCR counts were highest for DRB1, lowest for HLA-C. For most TCR beta V segments, an earlier analysis put the productive rate at about 87% or about 30% of the time.

Nominally healthy donors provided the samples, though records likely missed some immune exposures. PCR amplification relied on 60 Vbeta primers (plus 13 Jbeta primers). This table comes from immunoSEQ multiplex PCR, and its TCRdb copy is limited to in-frame clones, with some not included. Found here are just over 150,000 clones, about 80% of them singletons; the top ten hold 6.5% to 7.5%. Looked up from germline, CDR1 is SGHTA and CDR2 is FQGNSA. CDR3 length: 14 amino acids. Deletions cut 3 bases from V and 9 bases from J, with 15 bases between. The sequencing sample was made of PBMCs. V is TRBV7-2 and J is TRBJ2-1, with D possibly being TRBD1 (6 bases). This receptor was taken from a woman in her 50s in good health and CMV-seropositive. DNA for the CDR3: TGTGCCAGCAGCTTGCCCCTAGAAGGGGGTGAGCAGTTCTTC. Translation gives CASSLPLEGGEQFF.